This record concerns one T cell receptor (beta chain) sequence. Here immunoSEQ multiplex PCR was the method, and the copy in TCRdb shows in-frame clones only, minus some. Found here are roughly 12,000 clones, around 83% of them singletons; the top ten hold roughly 15%. V was cut by 2 bases and J by 1 base, with 5 bases left in between. Per the germline V gene, CDR1 is MDHEN and CDR2 is SYDVKM. This CDR3 has 13 amino acids. These data belong to a study of T cell changes during pregnancy in multiple sclerosis. This clonotype originated in a female donor in good health, enrolled as a control in a pregnancy study. The chain carries TRBV28 and TRBJ1-1; D gene ambiguous. The source material was CD8+ T cells from peripheral blood mononuclear cells, sampled in the second trimester of pregnancy. CDR3 loop: CASSLSSNTEAFF. In DNA, the CDR3 is TGTGCCAGCAGTTTAAGCTCGAACACTGAAGCTTTCTTT. The complete variable domain, with remaining parts taken from reference TRBV28 and TRBJ1-1, reads DVKVTQSSRYLVKRTGEKVFLECVQDMDHENMFWYRQDPGLGLRLIYFSYDVKMKEKGDIPEGYSVSREKKERFSLILESASTNQTSMYLCASSLSSNTEAFFGQGTRLTVV.